This T cell receptor (beta chain) was captured by sequencing in a study of spatial heterogeneity in lung cancer. TCRdb fed the 5' RACE reads into MiXCR, producing one record per CDR3 protein. The top ten hold less than 70% of the sample, which has some 4,100 distinct CDR3 sequences, roughly 10% seen once. Study-wide results and limits: Tracking of tumor mutation counts was seen in expanded intratumoral alpha and beta TCR counts.

The time point here: sample taken at primary tumor resection. This clonotype was counted between two and nine times. Antigen unknown. The CDR3 runs 14 residues. V shed 2 bases and J shed 1 base, with 8 bases lying between them. Germline V gene lookup returns CDR1 SGHTA and CDR2 FQGNSA. The receptor's source is a male donor with early-stage non-small cell lung cancer. The specimen was lung tumor tissue, collected at surgery. The V call is TRBV7-2, the J call TRBJ1-1; no firm D call. CDR3 in DNA: TGTGCCAGCAGCTTATTGGCCTCGAACACTGAAGCTTTCTTT. This sequence encodes CASSLLASNTEAFF.